Listed below are T cell receptor beta chains from one sample, sequenced in a study of T cell repertoires in cytomegalovirus infection. MiXCR was run by TCRdb on the reads, yielding one entry per CDR3 protein. The sample holds roughly 150,000 distinct CDR3 sequences, about 20% seen once. These receptors have no identified antigens. The specimen was CD8+ T cells from cultured PBMCs, collected from culture after CMV antigen stimulation. Every receptor here comes from a human donor in good health (CMV status not recorded). Some clones in this sample may be carry-over from other donors' samples. Each CDR3 is given with its conserved first and last residue. D genes are given only for firm matches. Clone sizes are given selectively: once, few, many, or a class where the clone is expanded.

D gene	clone size	CDR3 length	V gene	J gene	CDR3 protein	CDR3 DNA
TRBD1	many	16	TRBV19	TRBJ1-5	CASSPAGTGGRQPQHF	TGTGCCAGTAGTCCAGCCGGGACAGGGGGCAGGCAGCCCCAGCATTTT
.	few	15	TRBV6-1	TRBJ2-3	CASSEPGLGTDTQYF	TGTGCCAGCAGTGAGCCTGGCCTCGGCACAGATACGCAGTATTTT
.	few	16	TRBV19	TRBJ2-2	CASSIVSWAGTGELFF	TGTGCCAGTAGTATAGTATCGTGGGCCGGCACCGGGGAGCTGTTTTTT
.	few	17	TRBV6-1	TRBJ1-1	CASREKGEAWGNTEAFF	TGTGCCAGCCGGGAAAAGGGCGAAGCTTGGGGGAACACTGAAGCTTTCTTT
.	.	13	TRBV7-2	TRBJ2-7	CASSLNGPYEQYF	TGTGCCAGCAGCTTAAACGGGCCGTACGAGCAGTACTTC
TRBD1	few	14	TRBV10-2	TRBJ1-1	CASSGTGANTEAFF	TGCGCCAGCAGCGGGACAGGGGCGAACACTGAAGCTTTCTTT
.	.	13	TRBV7-2	TRBJ2-7	CASSPPPEYEQYF	TGTGCCAGCAGCCCTCCCCCTGAGTACGAGCAGTACTTC
.	.	12	TRBV27	TRBJ1-1	CASRGTGAEAFF	TGTGCCAGCAGGGGGACCGGGGCTGAAGCTTTCTTT
TRBD2	many	15	TRBV4-2	TRBJ2-5	CASSQERGGQETQYF	TGTGCCAGCAGCCAAGAGCGGGGGGGCCAAGAGACCCAGTACTTC
TRBD2	few	15	TRBV9	TRBJ2-3	CASSGAGPLTDTQYF	TGTGCCAGCAGCGGAGCGGGACCTCTCACAGATACGCAGTATTTT
.	few	18	TRBV7-2	TRBJ1-3	CASSLLGQSVNSGNTIYF	TGTGCCAGCAGCTTATTAGGCCAGTCGGTTAACTCTGGAAACACCATATATTTT
.	few	15	TRBV6-5	TRBJ2-7	CASSTSGTGAYEQYF	TGTGCCAGCAGTACCTCAGGGACGGGAGCCTACGAGCAGTACTTC
.	few	13	TRBV5-4	TRBJ1-1	CASSASGYTEAFF	TGTGCCAGCAGCGCCTCAGGGTACACTGAAGCTTTCTTT
.	few	15	TRBV6-1	TRBJ1-1	CASDRGGDLNTEAFF	TGTGCCAGCGACCGGGGAGGGGACCTGAACACTGAAGCTTTCTTT
.	medium-sized	13	TRBV19	TRBJ2-1	CASSLGRYNEQFF	TGTGCCAGTAGTTTGGGCCGGTACAATGAGCAGTTCTTC
.	few	15	TRBV27	TRBJ2-5	CASSLSLGEQETQYF	TGTGCCAGCAGTTTATCGTTGGGGGAACAAGAGACCCAGTACTTC
.	.	16	TRBV6-6	TRBJ2-2	CASSYSPAANTGELFF	TGTGCCAGCAGTTACTCACCGGCAGCGAACACCGGGGAGCTGTTTTTT
TRBD1	few	14	TRBV4-3	TRBJ1-4	CASSFGTGNEKLFF	TGCGCCAGCAGCTTCGGGACAGGGAATGAAAAACTGTTTTTT
TRBD2	.	16	TRBV7-2	TRBJ2-3	CASSTHLAGEGDTQYF	TGTGCCAGCAGCACCCATCTAGCGGGGGAAGGGGATACGCAGTATTTT
.	.	10	TRBV7-3	TRBJ2-1	CASSLHEQFF	TGTGCCAGCAGCTTACATGAGCAGTTCTTC
.	.	14	TRBV4-3	TRBJ2-7	CASSNRGAPDEQYF	TGCGCCAGCAGTAATCGGGGGGCCCCCGACGAGCAGTACTTC
.	.	15	TRBV4-1	TRBJ1-5	CASSPDRFSGQPQHF	TGCGCCAGCAGCCCCGACAGATTTTCTGGTCAGCCCCAGCATTTT
.	.	15	TRBV28	TRBJ2-1	CASKSRGAIYNEQFF	TGTGCCAGCAAAAGTCGGGGGGCTATCTACAATGAGCAGTTCTTC
TRBD1	.	16	TRBV27	TRBJ1-6	CASSSLPGQRNSPLHF	TGTGCCAGCAGTTCTCTACCGGGACAGAGAAATTCACCCCTCCACTTT
.	.	12	TRBV6-2/TRBV6-3	TRBJ1-5	CASADSNQPQHF	TGTGCCAGCGCAGATAGCAATCAGCCCCAGCATTTT
.	.	19	TRBV4-3	TRBJ2-2	CASSHTNMAAWTVTGELFF	TGCGCCAGCAGCCATACAAACATGGCCGCGTGGACAGTCACCGGGGAGCTGTTTTTT
TRBD1	few	16	TRBV29-1	TRBJ2-1	CSVEPPDRGTYNEQFF	TGCAGCGTTGAACCCCCGGACAGGGGCACCTACAATGAGCAGTTCTTC
.	.	14	TRBV2	TRBJ2-7	CASSVGGASYEQYF	TGTGCCAGCAGTGTAGGGGGGGCTTCCTACGAGCAGTACTTC
.	.	12	TRBV7-6	TRBJ1-1	CASSNGGAEAFF	TGTGCCAGCAGTAATGGGGGGGCAGAAGCTTTCTTT
.	.	15	TRBV7-2	TRBJ2-3	CASSLIRAAQDTQYF	TGTGCCAGCAGCTTAATTCGGGCCGCGCAGGATACGCAGTATTTT
.	few	16	TRBV7-6	TRBJ1-1	CASSLGPGAEGTEAFF	TGTGCCAGCAGCTTAGGTCCGGGGGCAGAGGGCACTGAAGCTTTCTTT
.	few	18	TRBV7-8	TRBJ2-3	CASSSLDERIFSTDTQYF	TGTGCCAGCAGCTCCCTGGATGAAAGGATCTTTAGCACAGATACGCAGTATTTT
.	few	16	TRBV7-2	TRBJ2-7	CASSFENPRAAYEQYF	TGTGCCAGCAGCTTTGAGAACCCCCGGGCCGCCTACGAGCAGTACTTC
TRBD1	few	13	TRBV7-8	TRBJ1-4	CASSSGQGAKLFF	TGTGCCAGCAGCTCTGGACAGGGGGCAAAACTGTTTTTT
.	few	15	TRBV19	TRBJ2-2	CASSIHSSGPGELFF	TGTGCCAGTAGTATTCACTCCTCAGGGCCCGGGGAGCTGTTTTTT
.	.	16	TRBV7-8	TRBJ1-1	CASSEITGGKGTEAFF	TGTGCCAGCAGCGAGATTACGGGGGGGAAGGGTACTGAAGCTTTCTTT
.	.	12	TRBV4-1	TRBJ1-5	CASSHVNQPQHF	TGCGCCAGCAGCCATGTCAATCAGCCCCAGCATTTT
.	many	14	TRBV2	TRBJ2-1	CASSEFGGYNEQFF	TGTGCCAGCAGTGAATTCGGGGGCTACAATGAGCAGTTCTTC
.	.	14	TRBV11-2	TRBJ2-7	CASSVRPGLYEQYF	TGTGCCAGCAGCGTTCGACCGGGACTCTACGAGCAGTACTTC